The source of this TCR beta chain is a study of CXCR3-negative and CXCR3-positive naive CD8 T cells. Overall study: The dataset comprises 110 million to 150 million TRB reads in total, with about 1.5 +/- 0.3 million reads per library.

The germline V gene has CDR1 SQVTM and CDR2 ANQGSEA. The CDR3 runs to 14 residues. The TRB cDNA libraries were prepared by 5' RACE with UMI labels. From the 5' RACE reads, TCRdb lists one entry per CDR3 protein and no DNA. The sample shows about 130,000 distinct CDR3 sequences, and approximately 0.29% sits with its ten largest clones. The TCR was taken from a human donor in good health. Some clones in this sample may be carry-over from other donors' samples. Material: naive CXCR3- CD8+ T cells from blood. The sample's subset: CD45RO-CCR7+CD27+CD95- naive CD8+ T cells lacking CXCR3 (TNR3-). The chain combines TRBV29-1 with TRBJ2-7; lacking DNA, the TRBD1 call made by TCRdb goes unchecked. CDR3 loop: CSATDRGQDYEQYF.